This TCR beta chain was observed in a study of blood T cell repertoires in COVID-19. The V gene's germline CDR1 is SGHAT and CDR2 FQNNGV. This CDR3 is built from 11 residues. V was trimmed by 4 bases and J by 5 bases, leaving 5 bases between them. Generated by immunoSEQ multiplex PCR, the TCRdb table keeps only in-frame clones and is missing some. The profile shows about 88,000 clones, about 89% of them singletons. The V call is TRBV11-2, the J call TRBJ2-5, with a tentative D call TRBD2 (5 bases). Input material: peripheral blood. This clonotype was sampled from a human donor with active COVID-19. The donor label of this sample is uncertain. CDR3 sequence (DNA): TGTGCCAGCAGCTCGGGGGAGACCCAGTACTTC. Its translation: CASSSGETQYF.